The 25 T cell receptor beta chains presented below share a single source sample, sequenced in a study of blood T cell repertoires in COVID-19. Repertoires were generated with immunoSEQ multiplex PCR, while TCRdb's copy carries only in-frame clones and drops some. The sample gives some 260,000 clones, roughly 88% of which show up once; 1.2% to 1.5% is in the top ten. The sample taken for sequencing was peripheral blood. Source of these receptors: a man older than 75 with acute or convalescent COVID-19.

V usage is TRBV5-4 and J usage is TRBJ2-3; D uncertain. Germline V gene data show CDR1 as SGHNT and CDR2 as YYREEE (reference sequence). The CDR3 loop spans 13 amino acids. Between the trimmed V and J ends, which lost 1 base and 2 bases, there was a span of 5 bases. This chain's CDR3 is CASSLLHTDTQYF. The CDR3 coding sequence is TGTGCCAGCAGCTTGTTACACACAGATACGCAGTATTTT.

The gene calls are TRBV4-1 and TRBJ1-6; 8 bases fit TRBD1. The germline gives CDR1 MGHRA, CDR2 YSYEKL. CDR3 length equals 15 residues. V was pared by 2 bases and J by 10 bases, with 7 bases of the junction left unmatched. The CDR3: CASSQRTGSVSPLHF. The CDR3 bases are TGCGCCAGCAGCCAACGGACAGGGTCTGTGTCACCCCTCCACTTT.

The gene calls are TRBV4-2 and TRBJ1-1, with 7 nucleotides matching TRBD1. Germline trimming cut 2 bases from V and 5 bases from J; bases unmatched to any gene: 11. The CDR3 runs to 16 residues. From germline, CDR1 is LGHNA and CDR2 YNFKEQ. CDR3 sequence reads: CASSQPSTGRYTEAFF. The CDR3 DNA follows: TGTGCCAGCAGCCAACCATCGACAGGGCGATATACTGAAGCTTTCTTT.

The chain couples TRBV9 to TRBJ2-2, with D unresolved. Looked up from germline, CDR1 is SGDLS and CDR2 is YYNGEE. The CDR3 consists of 13 residues. Trimming took 0 bases from V and 3 from J, leaving 3 bases between them. CDR3 DNA sequence: TGTGCCAGCAGCGTAGCTGACACCGGGGAGCTGTTTTTT. It is translated as CASSVADTGELFF.

The chain couples TRBV24-1 to TRBJ1-5, with a tentative D call TRBD1 (5 bases). The CDR3 runs to 15 residues. Looked up from germline, CDR1 is KGHDR and CDR2 is SFDVKD. V gave up 7 bases and J gave up 5 bases, with 17 bases separating them. The DNA for the CDR3 is TGTGCCACCAGGGGTACGGGGGACGGGGATCAGCCCCAGCATTTT. It translates to CATRGTGDGDQPQHF.

V gene TRBV9 combines with J gene TRBJ2-7, with 11 bases fitting TRBD2. Germline values: CDR1 SGDLS, CDR2 YYNGEE. This CDR3 comprises 15 residues. J was trimmed by 2 bases and V by 0 bases; bases with no gene match: 1. The CDR3 spells CASSVELAGAYEQYF. In DNA, the CDR3 is TGTGCCAGCAGCGTAGAACTAGCGGGGGCCTACGAGCAGTACTTC.

This chain joins TRBV5-5 and TRBJ1-1; TRBD1 might be the D (6 bases). V lost 6 bases and J lost 2, with 14 bases in between. The CDR3 runs 14 residues. CDR1 and CDR2 from the germline V gene are SGHKS and YYEKEE (reference sequence). The CDR3 protein is CASTLQGSNTEAFF. In nucleotides, the CDR3 is TGTGCCAGCACCCTACAGGGTTCAAACACTGAAGCTTTCTTT. The entire variable domain, with the rest obtained from reference TRBV5-5 and TRBJ1-1, is as follows: DAGVTQSPTHLIKTRGQQVTLRCSPISGHKSVSWYQQVLGQGPQFIFQYYEKEERGRGNFPDRFSARQFPNYSSELNVNALLLGDSALYLCASTLQGSNTEAFFGQGTRLTVV.

The CDR3 DNA follows: TGCGCCAGCAGCTTCCTAGCGGGAGTCAACGAGCAGTACTTC. It specifies CASSFLAGVNEQYF. This chain connects TRBV5-1 to TRBJ2-7; TRBD2 matches at 10 bases. CDR3 size: 14 residues. The V segment lost 2 bases and the J segment 5 bases; nucleotides outside the gene matches: 4. Per the germline V gene, CDR1 is SGHRS and CDR2 is YFSETQ.

V gene TRBV28 combines with J gene TRBJ1-3, with D possibly matching TRBD1 (5 bases). The CDR3 contains 15 residues. V lost 6 bases and J lost 4, with 16 bases in between. In germline, CDR1 is MDHEN, CDR2 SYDVKM. The CDR3 region has the DNA TGTGCCAGCAGCCTTGACGGCAGGGCGGGAAACACCATATATTTT. It translates to CASSLDGRAGNTIYF.

CDR3 sequence (DNA): TGTGCCAGCAGCCCTAACGGGCAGGGGGGACGGGAAAAACTGTTTTTT. Encoded protein: CASSPNGQGGREKLFF. The genes are TRBV9 and TRBJ1-4, with 7 positions matching TRBD1. Unmatched junction bases numbered 14, after V lost 4 bases and J lost 8 bases. This CDR3 is built from 16 residues. Germline V gene data show CDR1 as SGDLS and CDR2 as YYNGEE.

The J gene is TRBJ2-1, the V gene TRBV27; 8 bases are a match to TRBD2. The germline V gene encodes CDR1 MNHEY and CDR2 SMNVEV (reference sequence). The CDR3 consists of 15 residues. V trimming: 6 bases; J trimming: 4 bases; junction bases outside the gene matches: 8. The CDR3 region is CASRGVTSAYNEQFF. The CDR3 DNA follows: TGTGCCAGCAGGGGGGTGACTAGCGCATACAATGAGCAGTTCTTC.

This clone was counted once. The rearrangement links TRBV27 to TRBJ1-2; the match to TRBD1 covers 8 bases. The CDR3 consists of 14 residues. Germline lookup yields CDR1 MNHEY and CDR2 SMNVEV (reference sequence). Trimming cost V 6 bases and J 4 bases; bases outside gene matches: 7. Here the CDR3 DNA reads TGTGCCAGCAGCCCCAGGACAGGGAGCTATGGCTACACCTTC. It specifies CASSPRTGSYGYTF.

This chain joins TRBV7-3 and TRBJ2-1, with D perhaps TRBD2 (7 bases). This CDR3 is 14 amino acids long. Germline CDR1 reads SGHTA; CDR2 reads FQGTGA. The ends were cut back, 2 bases at V and 7 bases at J, with 12 bases in the middle. The CDR3 loop reads CASSLGGAENEQFF. In DNA form, the CDR3 reads TGTGCCAGCAGCTTAGGGGGGGCGGAGAATGAGCAGTTCTTC.

The chain couples TRBV3-1 (or the pseudogene TRBV3-2) to TRBJ2-1, with 9 bases fitting TRBD2. This CDR3 has 16 amino acids. V dropped 4 bases and J dropped 3; count of bases not matched to a gene: 7. Germline-derived CDR1 and CDR2 are LGHDT and YNNKEL (reference sequence). The CDR3 DNA follows: TGTGCCAGCAGCCTAGTCGGAGCGGGGGGCTACAATGAGCAGTTCTTC. The encoded protein is CASSLVGAGGYNEQFF.

This rearrangement joins TRBV4-3 to TRBJ1-5; 9 nucleotides agree with TRBD1. The CDR3 runs 14 residues. Germline values: CDR1 LGHNA, CDR2 YSLEER. V shed 4 bases and J 6 bases; nucleotides not matched to a gene: 4. The CDR3 is CASSRDRAGQPQHF. The CDR3 DNA follows: TGCGCCAGCAGCCGGGACAGGGCGGGTCAGCCCCAGCATTTT.

V usage is TRBV10-3 and J usage is TRBJ1-5, with unresolved D. The CDR3 is 14 amino acids. Trimming cost V 3 bases and J 4 bases, with 10 bases left between them. The germline gives CDR1 ENHRY, CDR2 SYGVKD. The CDR3: CAISDLQTNQPQHF. The CDR3, as DNA: TGTGCCATCAGTGATTTACAGACAAATCAGCCCCAGCATTTT.

This clone has only one observation. The J gene is TRBJ2-7, the V gene TRBV6-5, with 12 bases lining up with TRBD2. The germline V gene encodes CDR1 MNHEY and CDR2 SVGAGI. The CDR3 contains 15 residues. Unmatched junction bases numbered 7, after V lost 5 bases and J lost 5 bases. The CDR3 DNA is TGTGCCAGCAGTCCACTGACTAGCGGGAGTAACGAGCAGTACTTC. It is translated as CASSPLTSGSNEQYF.

This chain connects TRBV19 to TRBJ1-2, with D tentatively TRBD1 (6 bases). The CDR3 is 15 residues long. Deletions cut 7 bases from V and 8 bases from J, with 23 bases between. Germline assignment: CDR1 LNHDA and CDR2 SQIVND (reference sequence). As DNA, the CDR3 is TGTGCCAGTACCTTCCGCGGGGGGGGCGATGGCGGCTACACCTTC. It is translated as CASTFRGGGDGGYTF.

This clone was detected only once. The V and J genes are TRBV29-1 and TRBJ2-1, with 8 bases matching TRBD2. Germline CDR1 reads SQVTM; CDR2 reads ANQGSEA. The CDR3 loop spans 17 amino acids. V shed 0 bases and J 4 bases; nucleotides not matched to a gene: 11. DNA for the CDR3: TGCAGCGTTGAAGATCCCCCAGGGGCGGGGGGATACAATGAGCAGTTCTTC. It specifies CSVEDPPGAGGYNEQFF.

The chain couples TRBV5-4 to TRBJ2-5, with 9 positions matching TRBD2. CDR1 and CDR2 (germline): SGHNT, YYREEE (reference sequence). This CDR3 has 15 residues. V lost 4 bases, J lost 7 bases, and 11 bases stayed unmatched. In DNA, the CDR3 is TGTGCCAGCAGCCTGACGACTAGCGGAACTGGGACCCAGTACTTC. It codes for CASSLTTSGTGTQYF.

The chain is built from TRBV2 and TRBJ2-1; the match to TRBD2 covers 10 bases. Trimming cost V 9 bases and J 4 bases; bases outside gene matches: 12. Germline CDR1 is SNHLY and CDR2 is FYNNEI. The CDR3 has 16 residues. The CDR3: CARRQGPSGGYNEQFF. For the CDR3, the DNA is TGTGCCAGACGACAGGGACCTAGCGGGGGATACAATGAGCAGTTCTTC. Combining the CDR3 with reference TRBV2 and TRBJ2-1 gives the whole variable domain EPEVTQTPSHQVTQMGQEVILRCVPISNHLYFYWYRQILGQKVEFLVSFYNNEISEKSEIFDDQFSVERPDGSNFTLKIRSTKLEDSAMYFCARRQGPSGGYNEQFFGPGTRLTVL.

The rearrangement uses TRBV4-2 and TRBJ1-2; unclear D gene. From germline, CDR1 is LGHNA and CDR2 YNFKEQ. The V end was cut by 1 base, the J end by 6 bases, with 12 bases between. The CDR3 has 14 amino acids. The CDR3 here is CASSQAGLQDGYTF. CDR3 in DNA: TGTGCCAGCAGCCAAGCAGGACTGCAGGATGGCTACACCTTC.

The chain joins TRBV9 to TRBJ2-5, with D perhaps matching TRBD1 (6 bases). Trimming shortened V by 3 bases and J by 2 bases, and 14 bases separated the two germline ends. In germline, CDR1 is SGDLS, CDR2 YYNGEE. The CDR3 is 15 residues long. This CDR3 reads CASSAGTQKQETQYF. Here the CDR3 DNA reads TGTGCCAGCAGCGCCGGGACACAAAAACAAGAGACCCAGTACTTC.

This clone was counted a single time. This chain connects TRBV5-4 to TRBJ2-1; 10 nucleotides align to TRBD1. This CDR3 region has 14 residues. V was clipped by 0 bases and J by 14 bases; unmatched bases: 8. Germline CDR1 and CDR2: SGHNT and YYREEE (reference sequence). The CDR3 DNA reads as TGTGCCAGCAGCTTGGAGGGGACAGGGGAGGGAAAGTTCTTC. The encoded protein is CASSLEGTGEGKFF.

This clone appeared a single time. CDR3 in amino acids: CAISERGGGNQPQHF. In DNA form, the CDR3 reads TGTGCCATCAGTGAGAGGGGAGGGGGCAATCAGCCCCAGCATTTT. The rearrangement links TRBV10-3 to TRBJ1-5; TRBD1 might be the D (5 bases). Germline lookup yields CDR1 ENHRY and CDR2 SYGVKD. V shed 2 bases and J shed 2 bases, with 10 bases lying between them. This CDR3 contains 15 residues.